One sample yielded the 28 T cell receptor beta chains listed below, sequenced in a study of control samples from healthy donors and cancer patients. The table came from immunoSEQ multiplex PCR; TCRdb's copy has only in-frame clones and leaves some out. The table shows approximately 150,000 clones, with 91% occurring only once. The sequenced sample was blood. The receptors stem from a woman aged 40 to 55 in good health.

CDR3 loop: CASSHGTGGVNEQFF. DNA of the CDR3: TGTGCCAGCAGCCATGGGACAGGGGGAGTCAATGAGCAGTTCTTC. The chain recombines TRBV7-9 with TRBJ2-1, with TRBD1 matching 11 bases. The J segment lost 6 bases and the V segment lost 5 bases, leaving 6 bases of the junction unmatched. The CDR3 covers 15 residues. Germline V gene sequence: CDR1 SEHNR, CDR2 FQNEAQ (reference sequence). Complete variable domain (other parts from reference TRBV7-9 and TRBJ2-1): DTGVSQNPRHKITKRGQNVTFRCDPISEHNRLYWYRQTLGQGPEFLTYFQNEAQLEKSRLLSDRFSAERPKGSFSTLEIQRTEQGDSAMYLCASSHGTGGVNEQFFGPGTRLTVL.

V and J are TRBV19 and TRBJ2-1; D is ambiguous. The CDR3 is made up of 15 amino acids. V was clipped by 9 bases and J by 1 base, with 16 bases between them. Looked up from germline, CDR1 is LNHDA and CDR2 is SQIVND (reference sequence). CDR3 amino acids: CASLLAGSSYNEQFF. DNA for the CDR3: TGTGCCAGCCTCTTAGCCGGTTCTTCCTACAATGAGCAGTTCTTC. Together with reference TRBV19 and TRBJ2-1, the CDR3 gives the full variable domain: DGGITQSPKYLFRKEGQNVTLSCEQNLNHDAMYWYRQDPGQGLRLIYYSQIVNDFQKGDIAEGYSVSREKKESFPLTVTSAQKNPTAFYLCASLLAGSSYNEQFFGPGTRLTVL.

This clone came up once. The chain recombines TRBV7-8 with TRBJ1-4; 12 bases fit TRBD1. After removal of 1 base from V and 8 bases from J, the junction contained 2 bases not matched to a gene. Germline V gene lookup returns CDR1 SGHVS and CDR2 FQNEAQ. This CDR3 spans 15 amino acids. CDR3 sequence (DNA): TGTGCCAGCAGCTTAGGGGGGACAGGGGGCGAAAAACTGTTTTTT. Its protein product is CASSLGGTGGEKLFF.

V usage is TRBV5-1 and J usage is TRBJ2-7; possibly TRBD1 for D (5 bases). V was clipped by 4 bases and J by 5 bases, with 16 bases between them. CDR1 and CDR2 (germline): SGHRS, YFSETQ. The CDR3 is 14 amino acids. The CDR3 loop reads CASSLGQGVDEQYF. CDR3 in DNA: TGCGCCAGCAGCCTCGGACAAGGGGTCGACGAGCAGTACTTC.

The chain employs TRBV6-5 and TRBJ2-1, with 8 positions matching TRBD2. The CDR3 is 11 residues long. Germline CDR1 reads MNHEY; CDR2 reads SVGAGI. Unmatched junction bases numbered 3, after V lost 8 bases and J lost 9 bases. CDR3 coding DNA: TGTGCCAGCCGGGGGGGGCCTGAGCAGTTCTTC. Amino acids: CASRGGPEQFF.

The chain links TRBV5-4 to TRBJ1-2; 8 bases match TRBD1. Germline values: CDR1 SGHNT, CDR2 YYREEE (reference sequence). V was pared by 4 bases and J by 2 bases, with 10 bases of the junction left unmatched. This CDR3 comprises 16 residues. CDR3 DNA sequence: TGTGCCAGCAGCCAACCCGGGACAGGTTCAAACTATGGCTACACCTTC. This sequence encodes CASSQPGTGSNYGYTF.

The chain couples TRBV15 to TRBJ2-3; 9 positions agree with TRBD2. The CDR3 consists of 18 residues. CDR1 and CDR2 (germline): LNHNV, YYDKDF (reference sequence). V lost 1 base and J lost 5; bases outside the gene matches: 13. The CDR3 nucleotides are TGTGCCACCAGCAGAGGGATTTCTCTAGCGGGGAATGGAGATACGCAGTATTTT. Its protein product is CATSRGISLAGNGDTQYF.

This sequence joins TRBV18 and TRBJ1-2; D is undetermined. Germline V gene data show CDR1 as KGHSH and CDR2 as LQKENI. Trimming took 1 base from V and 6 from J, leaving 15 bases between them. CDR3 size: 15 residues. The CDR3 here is CASSPLTGGYDGYTF. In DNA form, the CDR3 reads TGTGCCAGCTCACCACTAACGGGCGGTTATGATGGCTACACCTTC.

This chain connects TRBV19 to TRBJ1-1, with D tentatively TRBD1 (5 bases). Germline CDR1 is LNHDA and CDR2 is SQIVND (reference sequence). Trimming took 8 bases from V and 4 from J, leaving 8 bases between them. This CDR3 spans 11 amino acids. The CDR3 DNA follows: TGTGCCAGTGGAGGGGTCACTGAAGCTTTCTTT. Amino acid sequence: CASGGVTEAFF.

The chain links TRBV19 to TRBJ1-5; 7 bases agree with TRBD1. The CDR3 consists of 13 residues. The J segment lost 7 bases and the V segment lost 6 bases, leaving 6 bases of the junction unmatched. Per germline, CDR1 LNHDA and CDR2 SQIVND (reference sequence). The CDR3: CASSPQGCQPQHF. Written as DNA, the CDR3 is TGTGCCAGTAGCCCACAGGGGTGCCAGCCCCAGCATTTT. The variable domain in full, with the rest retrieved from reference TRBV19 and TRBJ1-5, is DGGITQSPKYLFRKEGQNVTLSCEQNLNHDAMYWYRQDPGQGLRLIYYSQIVNDFQKGDIAEGYSVSREKKESFPLTVTSAQKNPTAFYLCASSPQGCQPQHFGDGTRLSIL.

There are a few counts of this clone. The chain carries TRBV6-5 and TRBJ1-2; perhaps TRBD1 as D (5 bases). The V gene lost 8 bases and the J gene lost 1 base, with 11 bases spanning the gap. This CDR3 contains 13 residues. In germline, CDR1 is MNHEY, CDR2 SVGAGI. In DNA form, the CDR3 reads TGTGCCAGCCCCGGGACGCTTAACTATGGCTACACCTTC. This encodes CASPGTLNYGYTF.

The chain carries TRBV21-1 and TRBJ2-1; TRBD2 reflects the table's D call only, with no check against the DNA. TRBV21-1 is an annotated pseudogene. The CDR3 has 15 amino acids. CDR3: CASIPWGLSYNEQFF. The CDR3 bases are TGTGCCAGCATCCCTTGGGGACTATCCTACAATGAGCAGTTCTTC.

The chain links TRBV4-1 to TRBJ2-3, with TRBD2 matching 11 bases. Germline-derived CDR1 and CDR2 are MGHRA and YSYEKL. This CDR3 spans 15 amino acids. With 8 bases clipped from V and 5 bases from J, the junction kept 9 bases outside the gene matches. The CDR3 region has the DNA TGCGCCAGCCAAAGGGTAGCGGGGGGGCAAGATACGCAGTATTTT. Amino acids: CASQRVAGGQDTQYF.

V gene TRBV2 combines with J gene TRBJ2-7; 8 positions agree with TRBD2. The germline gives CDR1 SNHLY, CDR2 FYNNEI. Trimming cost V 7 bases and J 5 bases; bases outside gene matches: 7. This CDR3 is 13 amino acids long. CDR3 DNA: TGTGCCAGCATTGGACTAGCTTCGAACGAGCAGTACTTC. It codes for CASIGLASNEQYF.

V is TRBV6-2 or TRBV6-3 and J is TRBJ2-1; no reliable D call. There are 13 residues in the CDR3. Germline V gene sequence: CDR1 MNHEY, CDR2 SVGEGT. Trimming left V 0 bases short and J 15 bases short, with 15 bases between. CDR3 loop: CASSYSIGTAPFF. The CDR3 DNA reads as TGTGCCAGCAGTTACTCGATCGGAACAGCCCCGTTCTTC.

The CDR3 DNA is TGTGCCAGCAGCTTGCCCCGACTAGCGGGGGAAAGCACAGATACGCAGTATTTT. It translates to CASSLPRLAGESTDTQYF. The chain combines TRBV5-8 with TRBJ2-3; 12 nucleotides match TRBD2. The J segment lost 0 bases and the V segment lost 1 base, leaving 6 bases of the junction unmatched. Germline assignment: CDR1 SGHTS and CDR2 YDEGEE. The CDR3 spans 18 residues.

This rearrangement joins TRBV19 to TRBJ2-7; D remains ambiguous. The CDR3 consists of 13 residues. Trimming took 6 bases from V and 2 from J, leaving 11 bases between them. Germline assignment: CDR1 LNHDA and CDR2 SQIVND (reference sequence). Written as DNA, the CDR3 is TGTGCCAGTAGCTTTAACGGTGCCTACGAGCAGTACTTC. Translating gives CASSFNGAYEQYF. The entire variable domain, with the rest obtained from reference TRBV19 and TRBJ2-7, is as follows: DGGITQSPKYLFRKEGQNVTLSCEQNLNHDAMYWYRQDPGQGLRLIYYSQIVNDFQKGDIAEGYSVSREKKESFPLTVTSAQKNPTAFYLCASSFNGAYEQYFGPGTRLTVT.

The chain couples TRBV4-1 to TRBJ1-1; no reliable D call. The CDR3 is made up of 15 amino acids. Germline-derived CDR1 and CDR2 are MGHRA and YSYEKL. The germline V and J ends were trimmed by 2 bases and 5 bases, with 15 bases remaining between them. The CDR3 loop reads CASSQQDQRVTEAFF. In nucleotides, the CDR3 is TGCGCCAGCAGCCAACAAGATCAACGGGTAACTGAAGCTTTCTTT.

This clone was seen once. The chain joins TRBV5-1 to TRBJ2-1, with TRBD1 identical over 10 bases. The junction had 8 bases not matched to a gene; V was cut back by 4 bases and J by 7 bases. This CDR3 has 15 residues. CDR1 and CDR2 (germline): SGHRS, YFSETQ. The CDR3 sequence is CASSDRDRGGNEQFF. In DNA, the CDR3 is TGCGCCAGCAGCGACCGGGACAGGGGTGGGAATGAGCAGTTCTTC.

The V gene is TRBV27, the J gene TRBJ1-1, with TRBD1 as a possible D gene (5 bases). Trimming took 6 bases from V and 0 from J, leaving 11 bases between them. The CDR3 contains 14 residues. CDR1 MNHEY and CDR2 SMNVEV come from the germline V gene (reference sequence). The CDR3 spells CASSMGRVNTEAFF. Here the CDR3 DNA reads TGTGCCAGCAGCATGGGACGGGTGAACACTGAAGCTTTCTTT.

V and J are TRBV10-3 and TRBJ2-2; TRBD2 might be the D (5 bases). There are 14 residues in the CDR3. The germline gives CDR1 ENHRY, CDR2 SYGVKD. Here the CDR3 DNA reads TGTGGGGTCAAGGACTGGGCTAACACCGGGGAGCTGTTTTTT. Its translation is CGVKDWANTGELFF.

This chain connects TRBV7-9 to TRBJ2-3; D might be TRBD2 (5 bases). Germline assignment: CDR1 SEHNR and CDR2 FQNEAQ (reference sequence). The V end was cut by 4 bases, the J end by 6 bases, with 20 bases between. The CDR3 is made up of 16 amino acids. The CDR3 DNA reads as TGTGCCAGCAGCTCCGAGAGGGTTTCCATCGCGGATACGCAGTATTTT. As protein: CASSSERVSIADTQYF.

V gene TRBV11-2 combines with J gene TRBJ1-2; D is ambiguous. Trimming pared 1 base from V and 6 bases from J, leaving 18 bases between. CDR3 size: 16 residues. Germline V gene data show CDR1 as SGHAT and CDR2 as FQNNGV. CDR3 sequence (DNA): TGTGCCAGCAGCTTAGGCACCGCGAGGGTCGATGATGGCTACACCTTC. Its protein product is CASSLGTARVDDGYTF.

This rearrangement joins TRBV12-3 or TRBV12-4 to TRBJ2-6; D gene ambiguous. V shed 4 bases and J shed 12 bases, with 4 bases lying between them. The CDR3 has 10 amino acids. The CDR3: CASSYSVLTF. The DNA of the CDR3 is TGTGCCAGCAGTTATTCCGTCCTGACTTTC.

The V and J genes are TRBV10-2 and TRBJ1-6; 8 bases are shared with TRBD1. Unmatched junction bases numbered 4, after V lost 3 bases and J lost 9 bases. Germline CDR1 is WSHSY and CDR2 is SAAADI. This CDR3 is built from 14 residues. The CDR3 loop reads CASSETGGTSPLHF. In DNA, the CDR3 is TGCGCCAGCAGTGAAACAGGGGGGACTTCACCCCTCCACTTT.

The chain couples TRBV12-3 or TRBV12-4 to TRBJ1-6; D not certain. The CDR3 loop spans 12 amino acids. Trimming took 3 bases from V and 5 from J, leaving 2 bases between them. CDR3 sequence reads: CASSFNNSPLHF. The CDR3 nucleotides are TGTGCCAGCAGTTTTAATAATTCACCCCTCCACTTT.

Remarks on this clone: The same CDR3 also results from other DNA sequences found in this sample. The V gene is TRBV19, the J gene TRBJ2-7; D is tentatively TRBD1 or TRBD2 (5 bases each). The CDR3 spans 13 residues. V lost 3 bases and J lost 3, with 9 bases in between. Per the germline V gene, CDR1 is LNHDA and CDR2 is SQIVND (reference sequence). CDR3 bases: TGTGCCAGTAGTATCGGGGCGAACTACGAGCAGTACTTC. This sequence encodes CASSIGANYEQYF.

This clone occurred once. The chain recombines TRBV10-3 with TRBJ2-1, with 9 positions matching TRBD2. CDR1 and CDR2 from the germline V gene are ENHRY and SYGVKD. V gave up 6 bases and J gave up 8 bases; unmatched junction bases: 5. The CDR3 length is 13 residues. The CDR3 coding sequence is TGTGCCATCAGAGGCGGGGGGGCCTATGAGCAGTTCTTC. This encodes CAIRGGGAYEQFF.